The entry that follows covers one TCR beta chain sequence. These data belong to a study of blood T cells in healthy people across ages. Then a second PCR, running about 6 to 11 cycles, was carried out with a sample-barcoded 5' primer and a J-beta primer mix. TCRdb re-called the 5' RACE reads through MiXCR, storing one row per CDR3 protein. Among around 1,100,000 distinct CDR3 sequences listed, around two fifths were seen once. Trimming cost V 3 bases and J 5 bases, with 14 bases left between them. The CDR3 sequence is 14 residues long. The germline CDR1 and CDR2 sequences are DFQATT and SNEGSKA (reference sequence).

The clonotype comes from a man between 18 and 35 years old in good health. What was sequenced was blood. The chain links TRBV20-1 to TRBJ1-5, with a possible D match to TRBD1 (5 bases). The CDR3 spells CSASPGRWDQPQHF. CDR3 coding DNA: TGCAGTGCTAGCCCAGGGAGATGGGATCAGCCCCAGCATTTT.